This record looks at one TCR beta chain sequence and its context. Its target is not known. In germline, CDR1 is SGHRS, CDR2 YFSETQ. V lost 0 bases, J lost 5 bases, and 12 bases lay in between. The CDR3 is 14 residues long. This entry is derived from a study of beta chain features in type 1 diabetes. Whole-study results and caveats: TCRB CDR3s were moderately but significantly shorter in Type 1 diabetes patients in all four CD4+ subsets.

The isolated RNA, all of it, was reverse transcribed, so expressed TCRB transcripts were what got sequenced. Measured with immunoSEQ multiplex PCR; TCRdb has only the in-frame clones, and not every one. Among approximately 52,000 clones listed, 50% to 75% were seen once. The TCR originated in a woman aged 25 to 39 with type 1 diabetes. The sample was stem cell memory CD4+ T cells from blood. J is TRBJ2-7 and V is TRBV5-1, with D possibly matching TRBD2 (6 bases). For the CDR3, the DNA is TGCGCCAGCAGCTTGGTGCAGGGCGGGGACGAGCAGTACTTC. Amino acid sequence: CASSLVQGGDEQYF.